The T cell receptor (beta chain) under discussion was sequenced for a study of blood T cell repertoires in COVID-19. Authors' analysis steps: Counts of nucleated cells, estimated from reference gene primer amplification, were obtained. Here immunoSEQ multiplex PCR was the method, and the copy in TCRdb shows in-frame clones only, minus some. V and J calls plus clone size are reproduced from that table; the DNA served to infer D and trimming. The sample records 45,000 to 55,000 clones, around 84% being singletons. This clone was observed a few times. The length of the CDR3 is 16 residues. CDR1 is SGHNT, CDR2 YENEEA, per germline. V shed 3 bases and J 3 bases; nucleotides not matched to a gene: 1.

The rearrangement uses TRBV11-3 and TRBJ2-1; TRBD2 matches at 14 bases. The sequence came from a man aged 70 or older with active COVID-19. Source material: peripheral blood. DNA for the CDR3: TGTGCCAGCAGCTTGGGGACTAGCGGGGGCTACAATGAGCAGTTCTTC. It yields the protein CASSLGTSGGYNEQFF.